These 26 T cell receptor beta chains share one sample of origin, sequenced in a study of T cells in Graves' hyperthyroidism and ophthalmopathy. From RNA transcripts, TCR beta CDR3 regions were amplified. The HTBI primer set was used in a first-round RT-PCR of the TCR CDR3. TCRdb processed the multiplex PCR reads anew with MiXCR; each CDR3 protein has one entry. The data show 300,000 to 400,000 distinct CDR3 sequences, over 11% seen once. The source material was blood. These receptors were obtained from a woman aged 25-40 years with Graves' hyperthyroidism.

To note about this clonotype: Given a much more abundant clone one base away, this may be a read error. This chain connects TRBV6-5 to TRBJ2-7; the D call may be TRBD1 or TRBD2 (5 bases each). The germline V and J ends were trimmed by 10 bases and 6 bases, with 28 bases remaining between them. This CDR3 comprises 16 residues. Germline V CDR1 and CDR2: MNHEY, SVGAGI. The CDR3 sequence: CANRHSISGGSGEQYF. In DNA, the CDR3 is TGTGCCAACAGACACTCCATTTCTGGGGGTAGTGGCGAGCAGTACTTC.

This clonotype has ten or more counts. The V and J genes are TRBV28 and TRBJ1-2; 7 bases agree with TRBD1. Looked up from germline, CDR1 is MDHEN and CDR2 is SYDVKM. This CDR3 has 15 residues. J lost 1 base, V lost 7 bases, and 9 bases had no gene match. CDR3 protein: CASTNPGQINYGYTF. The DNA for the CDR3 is TGTGCCAGCACAAATCCGGGACAGATTAACTATGGCTACACCTTC.

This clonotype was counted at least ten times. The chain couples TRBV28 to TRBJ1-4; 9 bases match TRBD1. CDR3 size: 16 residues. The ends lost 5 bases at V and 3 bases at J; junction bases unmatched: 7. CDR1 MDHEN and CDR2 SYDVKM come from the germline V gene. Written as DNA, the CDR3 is TGTGCCAGCAGTACCGGGACAGGGCTATCTAATGAAAAACTGTTTTTT. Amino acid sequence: CASSTGTGLSNEKLFF.

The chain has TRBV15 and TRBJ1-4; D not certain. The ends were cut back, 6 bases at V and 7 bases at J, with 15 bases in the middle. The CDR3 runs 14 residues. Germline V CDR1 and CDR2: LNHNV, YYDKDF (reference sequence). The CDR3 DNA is TGTGCCACCAGTATGAAAAGGCCTTCTGAAAAACTGTTTTTT. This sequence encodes CATSMKRPSEKLFF.

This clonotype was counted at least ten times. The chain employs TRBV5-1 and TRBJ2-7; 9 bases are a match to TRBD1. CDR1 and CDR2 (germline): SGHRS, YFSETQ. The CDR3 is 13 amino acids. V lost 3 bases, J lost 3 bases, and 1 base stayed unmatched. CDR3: CASSWGQGYEQYF. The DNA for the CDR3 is TGCGCCAGCAGCTGGGGACAGGGCTACGAGCAGTACTTC.

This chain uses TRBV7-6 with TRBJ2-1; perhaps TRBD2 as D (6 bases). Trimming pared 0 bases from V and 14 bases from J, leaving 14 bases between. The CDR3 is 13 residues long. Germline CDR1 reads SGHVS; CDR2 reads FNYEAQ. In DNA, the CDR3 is TGTGCCAGCAGCTTAGCGCGCGATCGGGAGAAGTTCTTC. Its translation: CASSLARDREKFF.

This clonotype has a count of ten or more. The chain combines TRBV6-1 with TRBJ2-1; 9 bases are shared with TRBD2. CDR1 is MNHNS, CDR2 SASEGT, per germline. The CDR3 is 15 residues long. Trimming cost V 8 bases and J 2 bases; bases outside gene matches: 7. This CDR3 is CASGPVAGAYNEQFF. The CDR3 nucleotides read TGTGCCAGCGGTCCCGTAGCGGGGGCCTACAATGAGCAGTTCTTC.

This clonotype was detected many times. CDR3 loop: CSASGLGGTQYF. The CDR3 region has the DNA TGCAGTGCGTCCGGACTAGGCGGGACCCAGTACTTC. The V call is TRBV20-1, the J call TRBJ2-5; 7 bases match TRBD2. This CDR3 comprises 12 residues. Per germline, CDR1 DFQATT and CDR2 SNEGSKA (reference sequence). With V trimmed by 6 bases and J by 7 bases, 8 bases remained unmatched.

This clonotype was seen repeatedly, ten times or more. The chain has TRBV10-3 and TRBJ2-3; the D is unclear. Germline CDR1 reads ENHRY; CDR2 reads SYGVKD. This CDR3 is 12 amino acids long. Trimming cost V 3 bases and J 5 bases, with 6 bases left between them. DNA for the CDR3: TGTGCCATCAGTGATAATATAGATACGCAGTATTTT. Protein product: CAISDNIDTQYF.

In DNA, the CDR3 is TGTGCCAGCAGCTCGGACATGGCCGGGGAAAAACTGTTTTTT. Translated, it gives CASSSDMAGEKLFF. The chain links TRBV2 to TRBJ1-4, with D perhaps matching TRBD1 (5 bases). This CDR3 comprises 14 residues. Germline CDR1 and CDR2: SNHLY and FYNNEI. With 6 bases removed from V and 8 bases from J, the gap between germline ends came to 16 bases.

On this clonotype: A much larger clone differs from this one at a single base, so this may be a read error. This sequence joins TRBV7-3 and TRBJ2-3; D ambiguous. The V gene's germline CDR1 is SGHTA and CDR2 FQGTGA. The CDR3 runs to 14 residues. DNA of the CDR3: TGTGCCAGCAGCTTAGGTACTACTACAGATACGCGGTATTTT. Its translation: CASSLGTTTDTRYF.

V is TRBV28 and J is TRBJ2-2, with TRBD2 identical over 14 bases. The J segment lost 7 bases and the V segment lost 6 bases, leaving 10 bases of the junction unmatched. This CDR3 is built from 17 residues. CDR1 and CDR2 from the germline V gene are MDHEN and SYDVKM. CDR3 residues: CASSPGLAGVSGGELFF. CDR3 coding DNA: TGTGCCAGCAGCCCGGGACTAGCGGGAGTAAGCGGCGGGGAGCTGTTTTTT.

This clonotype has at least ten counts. The CDR3 coding sequence is TGCAGCGTTGAAGGTTCGGTTGTCGGGAGTAGCCAAGAGACCCAGTACTTC. Translating it yields CSVEGSVVGSSQETQYF. This rearrangement joins TRBV29-1 to TRBJ2-5; D possibly corresponds to TRBD2 (6 bases). V lost 1 base, J lost 1 base, and 19 bases lay in between. This CDR3 has 17 residues. Germline V gene data show CDR1 as SQVTM and CDR2 as ANQGSEA.

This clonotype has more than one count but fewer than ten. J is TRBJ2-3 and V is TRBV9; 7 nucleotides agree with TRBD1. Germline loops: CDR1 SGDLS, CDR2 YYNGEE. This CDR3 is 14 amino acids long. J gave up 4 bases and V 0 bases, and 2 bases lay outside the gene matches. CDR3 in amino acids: CASSVEGASDTQYF. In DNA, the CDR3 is TGTGCCAGCAGCGTAGAGGGGGCTTCAGATACGCAGTATTTT.

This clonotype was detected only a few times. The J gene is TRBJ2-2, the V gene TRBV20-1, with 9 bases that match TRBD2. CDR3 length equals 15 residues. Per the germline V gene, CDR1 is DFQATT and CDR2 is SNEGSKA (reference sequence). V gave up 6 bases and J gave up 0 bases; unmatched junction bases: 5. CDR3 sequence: CSAKSGGPNTGELFF. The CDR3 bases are TGCAGTGCAAAGAGCGGGGGGCCGAACACCGGGGAGCTGTTTTTT.

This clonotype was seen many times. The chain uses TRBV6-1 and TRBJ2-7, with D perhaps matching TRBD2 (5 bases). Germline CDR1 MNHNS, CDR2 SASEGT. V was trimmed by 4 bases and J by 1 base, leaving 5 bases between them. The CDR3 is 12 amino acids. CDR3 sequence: CASSGTSYEQYF. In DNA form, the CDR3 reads TGTGCCAGCAGTGGGACTTCCTACGAGCAGTACTTC.

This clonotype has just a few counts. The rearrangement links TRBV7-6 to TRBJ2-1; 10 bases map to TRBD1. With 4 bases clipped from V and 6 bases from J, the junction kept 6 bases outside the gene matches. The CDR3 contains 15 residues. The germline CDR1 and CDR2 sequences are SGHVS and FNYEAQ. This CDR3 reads CASSSGQGHFNEQFF. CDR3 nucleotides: TGTGCCAGCAGCTCGGGACAGGGGCATTTCAATGAGCAGTTCTTC.

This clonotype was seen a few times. CDR3 nucleotide sequence: TGTGCCAGCAGCTTAACCAGACTCTTTACAGGTGCAACTAATGAAAAACTGTTTTTT. This sequence encodes CASSLTRLFTGATNEKLFF. The chain joins TRBV7-2 to TRBJ1-4; tentatively, D is TRBD1 (5 bases). The ends were cut back, 2 bases at V and 0 bases at J, with 19 bases in the middle. Germline CDR1 reads SGHTA; CDR2 reads FQGNSA. This CDR3 region has 19 residues.

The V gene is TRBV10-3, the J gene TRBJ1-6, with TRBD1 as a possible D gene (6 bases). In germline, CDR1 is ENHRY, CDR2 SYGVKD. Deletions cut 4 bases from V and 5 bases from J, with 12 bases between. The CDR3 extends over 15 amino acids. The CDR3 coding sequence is TGTGCCATCAGTGGGAACAGGGCGAATAATTCACCCCTCCACTTT. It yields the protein CAISGNRANNSPLHF.

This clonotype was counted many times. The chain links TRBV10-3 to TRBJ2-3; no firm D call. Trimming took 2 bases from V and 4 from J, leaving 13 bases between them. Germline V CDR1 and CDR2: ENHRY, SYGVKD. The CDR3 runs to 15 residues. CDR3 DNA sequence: TGTGCCATCAGTGAGAAAGGGATGACGGCAGATACGCAGTATTTT. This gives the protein CAISEKGMTADTQYF.

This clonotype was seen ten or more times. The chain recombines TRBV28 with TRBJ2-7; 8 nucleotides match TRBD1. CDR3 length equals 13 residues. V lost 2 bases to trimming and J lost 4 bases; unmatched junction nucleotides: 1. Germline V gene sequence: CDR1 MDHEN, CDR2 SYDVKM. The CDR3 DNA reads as TGTGCCAGCAGTTTAAGGACAGGGTACGAGCAGTACTTC. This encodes CASSLRTGYEQYF.

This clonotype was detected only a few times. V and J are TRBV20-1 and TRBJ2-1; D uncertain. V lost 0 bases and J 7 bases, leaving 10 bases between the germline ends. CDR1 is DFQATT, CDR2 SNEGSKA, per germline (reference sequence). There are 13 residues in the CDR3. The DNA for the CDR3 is TGCAGTGCTAGAGATAAGGGATTAAATGAGCAGTTCTTC. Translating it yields CSARDKGLNEQFF.

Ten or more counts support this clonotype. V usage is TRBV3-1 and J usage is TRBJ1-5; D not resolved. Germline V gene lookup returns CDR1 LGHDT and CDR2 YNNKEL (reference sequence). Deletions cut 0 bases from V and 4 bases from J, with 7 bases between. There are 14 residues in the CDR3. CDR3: CASSQDGLNQPQHF. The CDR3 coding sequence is TGTGCCAGCAGCCAAGATGGGCTAAATCAGCCCCAGCATTTT.

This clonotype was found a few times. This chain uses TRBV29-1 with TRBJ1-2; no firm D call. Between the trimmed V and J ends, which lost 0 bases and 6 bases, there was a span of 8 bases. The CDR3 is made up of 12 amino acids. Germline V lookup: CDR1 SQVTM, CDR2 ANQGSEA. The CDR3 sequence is CSVEDLKNGYTF. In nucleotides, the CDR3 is TGCAGCGTTGAAGATCTTAAGAATGGCTACACCTTC.

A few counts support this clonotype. The chain's CDR3 is CSARDLAGGPYEQYF. CDR3 DNA: TGCAGTGCTAGAGACCTAGCGGGAGGACCCTACGAGCAGTACTTC. The chain has TRBV20-1 and TRBJ2-7, with 11 positions matching TRBD2. The CDR3 sequence is 15 residues long. Germline CDR1 and CDR2: DFQATT and SNEGSKA (reference sequence). The junction had 3 bases not matched to a gene; V was cut back by 0 bases and J by 2 bases.

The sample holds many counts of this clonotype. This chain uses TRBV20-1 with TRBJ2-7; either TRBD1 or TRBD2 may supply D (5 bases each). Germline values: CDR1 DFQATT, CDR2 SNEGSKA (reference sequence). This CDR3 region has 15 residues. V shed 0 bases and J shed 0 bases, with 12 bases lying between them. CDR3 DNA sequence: TGCAGTGCTAGAGATCCCCTGGGGGACTCCTACGAGCAGTACTTC. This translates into CSARDPLGDSYEQYF.